Included here is one TCR beta chain sequence, with context. The target antigen is unknown. The sample has other DNA sequences that encode this CDR3 too. The data were obtained in a study of shared clonotypes between healthy human individuals. Study-wide background: The donors, a couple of women and three men, were aged 18 to 49.

The CDR3 has 13 amino acids. With 8 bases removed from V and 0 bases from J, the gap between germline ends came to 10 bases. Germline CDR1 reads ENHRY; CDR2 reads SYGVKD. Repertoires were generated with immunoSEQ multiplex PCR, while TCRdb's copy carries only in-frame clones and drops some. The data contain some 2,000,000 clones, 85% to 95% of them singletons. The study drew its donors from healthy HIV-negative adults without recent acute infections or vaccinations. Findings and limits, study-wide: Compared with clonotypes that all four donors shared, non-shared clonotypes had lower generation probabilities. It was observed that roughly 5.4% of naive CD4 clonotypes were shared across several donors.

Sequencing used naive CD4+ T cells sorted from blood. The subset here: CD45RA+ positively selected. The source of this sequence is a man aged 18-30 years in good health. V gene TRBV10-3 combines with J gene TRBJ1-1; D is undetermined. CDR3 DNA: TGTGCCATCTCTGAGGATATGAACACTGAAGCTTTCTTT. This sequence encodes CAISEDMNTEAFF.